Listed here are 31 T cell receptor beta chains from one sample, sequenced in a study of neurological immune-mediated disorders (dated by TCRdb to the late 2010s). To prepare the library, 5' RACE was applied. For sequencing, an Illumina HiSeq 2500 was employed. The public reads were reprocessed in TCRdb via fastp at Q25 and MiXCR, keeping in-frame beta chains. Each CDR3 protein gets just one entry, which takes the most common genes and DNA from the rows behind it. The sample table records 45,000 to 55,000 distinct CDR3 sequences; about 3.7% of these occur just once. Of the sample, 5% to 7% falls within the top ten clones. Sequencing was carried out using PBMCs. The receptor source for this set is a man aged 55 to 70 with multiple sclerosis.

The sample holds many counts of this clonotype. The rearrangement joins TRBV12-3 or TRBV12-4 to TRBJ1-2; no clear D gene. The CDR3 has 12 residues. The V gene lost 5 bases and the J gene lost 5 bases, with 9 bases spanning the gap. The CDR3 reads CASSPPGYGYTF. The CDR3 nucleotides are TGTGCCAGCAGTCCCCCAGGATATGGCTACACCTTC.

In regard to this clonotype: The CDR3 does not end in the conserved phenylalanine or tryptophan, so this is likely a read error. V usage is TRBV20-1 and J usage is TRBJ1-5; a weak D match, TRBD1 (6 bases). V lost 5 bases and J 10 bases, leaving 24 bases between the germline ends. The CDR3 totals 15 residues. Germline V gene data show CDR1 as DFQATT and CDR2 as SNEGSKA (reference sequence). This CDR3 is CSAPLTGGSVSPQHN. The CDR3 nucleotides read TGCAGTGCTCCCCTGACAGGTGGTTCCGTTTCACCCCAGCATAAT.

This clonotype was counted at least ten times. The chain links TRBV3-1 to TRBJ2-3, with D tentatively TRBD2 (7 bases). Germline values: CDR1 LGHDT, CDR2 YNNKEL (reference sequence). V lost 7 bases and J lost 5, with 13 bases in between. CDR3 length: 13 amino acids. The CDR3 bases are TGTGCCAGCACCCGAAGGGGGGGAGATACGCAGTATTTT. Translation: CASTRRGGDTQYF.

This clonotype was counted at least ten times. The J gene is TRBJ1-3, the V gene TRBV20-1, with D unresolved. The CDR3 totals 16 residues. Germline CDR1 is DFQATT and CDR2 is SNEGSKA (reference sequence). Trimming removed 6 bases at V and 0 bases at J, with 18 bases between. The CDR3 loop reads CSARQGVARSGNTIYF. The DNA of the CDR3 is TGCAGTGCCAGGCAAGGCGTGGCCCGCTCTGGAAACACCATATATTTT.

This clonotype was detected ten times or more. The gene calls are TRBV12-3 or TRBV12-4 and TRBJ1-5, with TRBD1 as a possible D gene (5 bases). This CDR3 is built from 15 residues. V lost 5 bases, J lost 5 bases, and 16 bases lay in between. CDR3: CASSKTAGFHQPQHF. The CDR3 DNA reads TGTGCCAGCAGTAAGACAGCCGGGTTTCATCAGCCCCAGCATTTT.

This clonotype was observed many times. The chain uses TRBV3-1 and TRBJ1-6; a possible D gene is TRBD1 (5 bases). Per the germline V gene, CDR1 is LGHDT and CDR2 is YNNKEL (reference sequence). The CDR3 is made up of 15 amino acids. Trimming cost V 2 bases and J 9 bases, with 14 bases left between them. The CDR3 region has the DNA TGTGCCAGCAGCCAATATCAGGGCATACGTTCACCCCTCCACTTT. This codes for CASSQYQGIRSPLHF. The full variable domain, in which reference TRBV3-1 and TRBJ1-6 provide the parts outside the CDR3, is DTAVSQTPKYLVTQMGNDKSIKCEQNLGHDTMYWYKQDSKKFLKIMFSYNNKELIINETVPNRFSPKSPDKAHLNLHINSLELGDSAVYFCASSQYQGIRSPLHFGNGTRLTVT.

This chain joins TRBV4-2 and TRBJ1-1, with D unresolved. Per the germline V gene, CDR1 is LGHNA and CDR2 is YNFKEQ. The ends were cut back, 3 bases at V and 10 bases at J, with 12 bases in the middle. The CDR3 extends over 12 amino acids. In nucleotides, the CDR3 is TGTGCCAGCAGCCAGGGGTCCCGTGGAGCTTTCTTT. Translation gives CASSQGSRGAFF.

This clonotype appeared many times. This rearrangement joins TRBV20-1 to TRBJ2-1; D unresolved. The CDR3 spans 10 residues. Trimming left V 4 bases short and J 7 bases short, with 5 bases between. Germline loops: CDR1 DFQATT, CDR2 SNEGSKA (reference sequence). Here the CDR3 DNA reads TGCAGTGCTATGCGGAATGAGCAGTTCTTC. This translates into CSAMRNEQFF.

The chain carries TRBV4-1 and TRBJ2-2; D unclear. Germline CDR1 and CDR2: MGHRA and YSYEKL. The CDR3 is made up of 16 amino acids. V lost 0 bases and J 4 bases, leaving 12 bases between the germline ends. CDR3 amino acids: CASSQEVGSTTGELFF. Written as DNA, the CDR3 is TGCGCCAGCAGCCAAGAAGTAGGTTCGACCACCGGGGAGCTGTTTTTT.

This clonotype was counted many times. The chain is built from TRBV7-2 and TRBJ2-3, with D unresolved. Germline values: CDR1 SGHTA, CDR2 FQGNSA. The CDR3 consists of 17 residues. Trimming removed 0 bases from V and 6 bases from J, with 19 bases in between. CDR3 in amino acids: CASSLALTQLQVDTQYF. CDR3 in DNA: TGTGCCAGCAGCTTAGCTCTGACGCAGCTTCAGGTCGATACGCAGTATTTT.

At least ten counts were recorded for this clonotype. This chain uses TRBV20-1 with TRBJ1-2; no clear D gene. Per the germline V gene, CDR1 is DFQATT and CDR2 is SNEGSKA (reference sequence). This CDR3 region has 12 residues. With 6 bases removed from V and 4 bases from J, the gap between germline ends came to 12 bases. The CDR3, as DNA: TGCAGTGCAGCTAGTGAACCCTATGGCTACACCTTC. Its translation is CSAASEPYGYTF.

This clonotype was counted many times. The gene calls are TRBV9 and TRBJ2-2; a weak D match, TRBD2 (5 bases). The CDR3 has 19 amino acids. CDR1 is SGDLS and CDR2 is YYNGEE in the germline V gene. Trimming took 3 bases from V and 0 from J, leaving 21 bases between them. CDR3 loop: CASSGSLGLFSANTGELFF. As DNA, the CDR3 is TGTGCCAGCAGCGGTTCCCTCGGACTTTTTAGTGCGAACACCGGGGAGCTGTTTTTT.

This clonotype was counted at least ten times. The chain uses TRBV18 and TRBJ2-1, with D perhaps TRBD1 (5 bases). V was pared by 0 bases and J by 2 bases, with 11 bases between. Germline loops: CDR1 KGHSH, CDR2 LQKENI. The CDR3 covers 16 residues. CDR3 coding DNA: TGTGCCAGCTCACCACCTGGGCAGGGTACCTACAATGAGCAGTTCTTC. Amino acid sequence: CASSPPGQGTYNEQFF.

The chain recombines TRBV29-1 with TRBJ2-5; D is uncertain. V lost 3 bases, J lost 5 bases, and 10 bases lay in between. The CDR3 runs 12 residues. The germline V gene has CDR1 SQVTM and CDR2 ANQGSEA. CDR3 nucleotides: TGCAGCGTTGAGGGCTCGGCGGAGACCCAGTACTTC. It encodes CSVEGSAETQYF.

This clonotype was observed many times. This CDR3 reads CASGEGVNYNEQFF. In nucleotides, the CDR3 is TGCGCCAGCGGGGAAGGGGTAAACTACAATGAGCAGTTCTTC. This chain uses TRBV5-1 with TRBJ2-1; D perhaps matches TRBD1 (5 bases). The CDR3 runs 14 residues. CDR1 and CDR2 from the germline V gene are SGHRS and YFSETQ. V was shortened by 7 bases and J by 3 bases, with 14 bases between the two germline ends.

This clonotype was observed many times. The gene calls are TRBV5-1 and TRBJ1-4; D possibly corresponds to TRBD1 (6 bases). The germline V gene encodes CDR1 SGHRS and CDR2 YFSETQ. The CDR3 has 13 residues. V lost 4 bases and J lost 6, with 10 bases in between. The CDR3 region is CASSPPGDEKLFF. The CDR3 DNA reads TGCGCCAGCAGCCCCCCAGGGGATGAAAAACTGTTTTTT.

This clonotype occurred a few times. V is TRBV21-1 and J is TRBJ2-4; the table's D call, TRBD1, was not checked against the DNA. TRBV21-1 is labeled a pseudogene. This CDR3 is 13 amino acids long. CDR3 amino acids: CAIGGTGEDIQYF. The DNA for the CDR3 is TGTGCCATCGGGGGGACAGGGGAGGACATTCAGTACTTC.

This clonotype was counted ten times or more. The V and J genes are TRBV5-1 and TRBJ2-5; D perhaps matches TRBD1 (5 bases). Germline CDR1 and CDR2: SGHRS and YFSETQ. The CDR3 totals 13 residues. Trimming removed 1 base from V and 2 bases from J, with 6 bases in between. The CDR3 region is CASSLSGQETQYF. The CDR3 nucleotides read TGCGCCAGCAGCTTGTCAGGGCAAGAGACCCAGTACTTC.

This clonotype has at least ten counts. The V and J genes are TRBV20-1 and TRBJ1-5; 10 positions agree with TRBD1. The CDR3 consists of 15 residues. The V gene end was trimmed by 4 bases and the J gene end by 0 bases; junction bases not matched to a gene: 3. Germline-derived CDR1 and CDR2 are DFQATT and SNEGSKA (reference sequence). The CDR3 bases are TGCAGTGCTACCGGACAGGGGGATAGCAATCAGCCCCAGCATTTT. Translated, it gives CSATGQGDSNQPQHF.

This clonotype was counted at least ten times. This chain connects TRBV27 to TRBJ2-7, with D hard to call. The V end lost 5 bases, the J end lost 6 bases, and 14 bases lay between the germline ends. This CDR3 has 13 amino acids. Looked up from germline, CDR1 is MNHEY and CDR2 is SMNVEV (reference sequence). The CDR3 DNA reads TGTGCCAGCAGTCCCACCGCCTTGGTCGAGCAGTACTTC. Translation gives CASSPTALVEQYF.

This clonotype has ten or more counts. The chain carries TRBV28 and TRBJ2-7; TRBD1 agrees at 8 bases. The CDR3 spans 15 residues. Germline CDR1 MDHEN, CDR2 SYDVKM. Trimming cost V 4 bases and J 7 bases; bases outside gene matches: 12. The CDR3 region has the DNA TGTGCCAGCAGTTCGACAGGGGTCCCTTCGTGGGAGCAGTACTTC. This sequence encodes CASSSTGVPSWEQYF.

This clonotype was detected many times. This chain links TRBV12-3 or TRBV12-4 with TRBJ1-1, with 10 bases lining up with TRBD1. The CDR3 is 14 residues long. Trimming took 6 bases from V and 6 from J; bases not matched to a gene: 7. The CDR3 sequence is CASRRRDRGSEAFF. CDR3 DNA sequence: TGTGCCAGCAGGCGCCGGGACAGGGGATCTGAAGCTTTCTTT.

With respect to this clonotype: At one boundary the junction diverges from the germline segment, which might be a read error. The rearrangement uses TRBV5-1 and TRBJ1-6, with TRBD1 as a possible D gene (6 bases). The CDR3 is 16 residues long. Germline V lookup: CDR1 SGHRS, CDR2 YFSETQ. The CDR3: CASSSGGGDGNSTLNF. DNA for the CDR3: TGCGCCAGCAGCTCCGGAGGGGGAGACGGTAATTCAACCCTCAACTTT.

The table lists this clonotype with a few counts. Being one base from a much bigger clone, this may be a read error. The chain combines TRBV20-1 with TRBJ2-2; D gene uncertain. Germline V gene data show CDR1 as DFQATT and CDR2 as SNEGSKA (reference sequence). This CDR3 has 13 amino acids. Trimming pared 3 bases from V and 6 bases from J, leaving 11 bases between. The CDR3 reads CSASDTGAGELFF. The CDR3 DNA follows: TGCAGTGCTAGTGATACTGGGGCCGGGGAGCTGTTTTTT.

This clonotype was recorded many times. The chain carries TRBV7-2 and TRBJ1-3, with 12 positions matching TRBD1. V gave up 7 bases and J gave up 4 bases; unmatched junction bases: 5. The germline gives CDR1 SGHTA, CDR2 FQGNSA. The length of the CDR3 is 15 residues. Here the CDR3 reads CASNFGTGGGNTIYF. The CDR3 DNA sequence: TGTGCCAGCAACTTCGGGACAGGGGGCGGAAACACCATATATTTT.

This clonotype came up many times. J is TRBJ2-6 and V is TRBV5-1; D call uncertain. V dropped 0 bases and J dropped 0 bases, with 4 bases sitting between them. The CDR3 contains 15 residues. Germline V lookup: CDR1 SGHRS, CDR2 YFSETQ. CDR3 coding DNA: TGCGCCAGCAGCTTGGGAGACTCTGGGGCCAACGTCCTGACTTTC. It encodes CASSLGDSGANVLTF.

This clonotype was recorded many times. V gene TRBV15 combines with J gene TRBJ1-1; possible D gene TRBD1, 5 bases. Germline-derived CDR1 and CDR2 are LNHNV and YYDKDF (reference sequence). Trimming took off 1 base at V and 8 bases at J, with 11 bases between the two ends. This CDR3 region has 13 residues. The DNA of the CDR3 is TGTGCCACCAGCAGAGCGGGACTCACCGAAGCTTTCTTT. Protein product: CATSRAGLTEAFF.

In this sample, this clonotype turned up many times. This rearrangement joins TRBV28 to TRBJ2-7, with 10 positions matching TRBD2. Germline loops: CDR1 MDHEN, CDR2 SYDVKM. The J segment lost 4 bases and the V segment lost 6 bases, leaving 18 bases of the junction unmatched. This CDR3 comprises 18 residues. CDR3 loop: CASRPTRLAGDVNYEQYF. The CDR3 bases are TGTGCCAGCAGACCCACTAGGCTAGCGGGAGACGTCAATTACGAGCAGTACTTC.

Points on this clonotype: This sequence may be a read error, since a much larger clone differs from it by one base. This chain links TRBV3-1 with TRBJ1-4, with D tentatively TRBD1 (6 bases). V dropped 2 bases and J dropped 8 bases, with 15 bases sitting between them. The CDR3 is 15 residues long. Germline CDR1 LGHDT, CDR2 YNNKEL (reference sequence). The CDR3: CASSQITGLGEKLFF. DNA of the CDR3: TGTGCCAGCAGCCAAATAACAGGGTTGGGAGAAAAACTGTTTTTT.

There are many counts of this clonotype. This rearrangement joins TRBV20-1 to TRBJ2-1; TRBD2 aligns across 7 bases. V shed 5 bases, J shed 5 bases, and the junction held 6 bases outside the gene matches. The V gene's germline CDR1 is DFQATT and CDR2 SNEGSKA (reference sequence). The CDR3 totals 13 residues. CDR3 residues: CSAWRGTHNEQFF. CDR3 in DNA: TGCAGTGCTTGGCGGGGGACGCACAATGAGCAGTTCTTC.

This clonotype was seen a handful of times. The chain employs TRBV29-1 and TRBJ2-1, with 8 bases aligning to TRBD1. There are 15 residues in the CDR3. V trimming: 7 bases; J trimming: 6 bases; junction bases outside the gene matches: 14. Looked up from germline, CDR1 is SQVTM and CDR2 is ANQGSEA. CDR3 sequence: CSASQGDTAGNEQFF. The DNA of the CDR3 is TGCAGCGCGTCACAGGGGGACACCGCGGGCAATGAGCAGTTCTTC.